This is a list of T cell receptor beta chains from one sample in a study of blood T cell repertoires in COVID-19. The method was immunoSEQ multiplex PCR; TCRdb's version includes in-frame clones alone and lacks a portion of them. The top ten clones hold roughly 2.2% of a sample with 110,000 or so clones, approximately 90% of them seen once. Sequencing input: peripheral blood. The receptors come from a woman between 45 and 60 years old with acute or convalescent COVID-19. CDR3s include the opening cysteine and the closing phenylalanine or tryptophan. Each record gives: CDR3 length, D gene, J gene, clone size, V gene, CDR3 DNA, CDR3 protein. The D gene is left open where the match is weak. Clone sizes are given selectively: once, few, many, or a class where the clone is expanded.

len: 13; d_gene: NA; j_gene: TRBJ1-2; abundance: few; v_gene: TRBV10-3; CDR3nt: TGTGCCATCAGTGAGGGGCAGGACTATGGCTACACCTTC; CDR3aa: CAISEGQDYGYTF
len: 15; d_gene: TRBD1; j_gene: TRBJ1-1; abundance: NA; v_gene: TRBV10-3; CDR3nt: TGTGCCATCAGGGGCCGGGACAGGGAGGACACTGAAGCTTTCTTT; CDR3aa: CAIRGRDREDTEAFF
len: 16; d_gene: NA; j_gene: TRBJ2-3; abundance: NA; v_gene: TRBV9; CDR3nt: TGTGCCAGCAGCCTGACCGGGATCCCAATCACAGATACGCAGTATTTT; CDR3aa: CASSLTGIPITDTQYF
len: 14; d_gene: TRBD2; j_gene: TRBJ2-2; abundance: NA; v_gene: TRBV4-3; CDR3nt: TGCGCCGCAGGACTAGCGGAAAACACCGGGGAGCTGTTTTTT; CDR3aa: CAAGLAENTGELFF
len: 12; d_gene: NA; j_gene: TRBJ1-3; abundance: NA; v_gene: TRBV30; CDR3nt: TGTGCCTTCCTCTCTACTGGAAACACCATATATTTT; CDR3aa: CAFLSTGNTIYF
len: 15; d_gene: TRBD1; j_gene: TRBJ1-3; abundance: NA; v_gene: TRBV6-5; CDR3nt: TGTGCCAGCAGGAGGACAGGGGTCTCTGGAAACACCATATATTTT; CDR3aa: CASRRTGVSGNTIYF
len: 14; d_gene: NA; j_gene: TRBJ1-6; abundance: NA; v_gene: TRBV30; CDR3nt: TGTGCCTGGATGCCGAGCTCCTATAATTCACCCCTCCACTTT; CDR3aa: CAWMPSSYNSPLHF
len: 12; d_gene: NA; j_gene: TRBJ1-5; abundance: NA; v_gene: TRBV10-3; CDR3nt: TGTGCCATCAGTGACCCTAATCAGCCCCAGCATTTT; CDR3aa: CAISDPNQPQHF
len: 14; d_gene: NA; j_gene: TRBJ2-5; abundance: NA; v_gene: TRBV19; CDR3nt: TGTGCCAGTAGTATAAAAGGAGGCTCGGGGTCCCAGTACTTC; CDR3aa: CASSIKGGSGSQYF
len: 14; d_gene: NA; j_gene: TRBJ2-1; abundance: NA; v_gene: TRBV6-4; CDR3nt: TGTGCCAGCAGTGACACGGGGGGCCTTAATGAGCAGTTCTTC; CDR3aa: CASSDTGGLNEQFF
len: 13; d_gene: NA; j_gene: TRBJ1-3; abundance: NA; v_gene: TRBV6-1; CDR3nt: TGTGCCAGCAGTGAAGCGGCAGGAAACACCATATATTTT; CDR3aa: CASSEAAGNTIYF
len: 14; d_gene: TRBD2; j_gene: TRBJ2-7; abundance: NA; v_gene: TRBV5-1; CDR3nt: TGCGCCAGCAGGGGACTAGCGGTTTCCTACGAGCAGTACTTC; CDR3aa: CASRGLAVSYEQYF
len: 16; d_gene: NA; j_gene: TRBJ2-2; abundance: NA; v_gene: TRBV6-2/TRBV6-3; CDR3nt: TGTGCCAGCAGTTACTGGCAGGGACTTAACACCGGGGAGCTGTTTTTT; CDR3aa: CASSYWQGLNTGELFF
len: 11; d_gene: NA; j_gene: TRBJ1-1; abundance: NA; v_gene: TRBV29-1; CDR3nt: TGCAGCGTTGGAAAGGGGATCGAAGCTTTCTTT; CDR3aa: CSVGKGIEAFF
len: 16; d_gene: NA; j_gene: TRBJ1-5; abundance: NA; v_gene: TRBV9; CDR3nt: TGTGCCAGCAGCCCCGGGGGGGGCGCGGGCAATCAGCCCCAGCATTTT; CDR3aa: CASSPGGGAGNQPQHF
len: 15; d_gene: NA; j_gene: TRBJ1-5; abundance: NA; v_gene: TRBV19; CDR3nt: TGTGCCAGTAACCCCGGACAGACGCGGCATCAGCCCCAGCATTTT; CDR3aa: CASNPGQTRHQPQHF
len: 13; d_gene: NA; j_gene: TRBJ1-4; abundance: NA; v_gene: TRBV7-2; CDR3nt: TGTGCCAGCAGCTTAGGGGGAGGAGAAAAACTGTTTTTT; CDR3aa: CASSLGGGEKLFF
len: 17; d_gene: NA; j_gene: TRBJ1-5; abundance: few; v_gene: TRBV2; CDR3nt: TGTGCCAGCAGTGCCGACAGATTTTTTAATAGCAATCAGCCCCAGCATTTT; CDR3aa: CASSADRFFNSNQPQHF
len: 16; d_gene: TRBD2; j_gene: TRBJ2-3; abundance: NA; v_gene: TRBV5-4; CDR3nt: TGTGCCAGCAGCTTTTTAAGCGGGAGGGCCACAGATACGCAGTATTTT; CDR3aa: CASSFLSGRATDTQYF
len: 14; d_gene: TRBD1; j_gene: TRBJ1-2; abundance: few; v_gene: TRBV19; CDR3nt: TGTGCCAGTAGCTCCCGGGGACAGGGTTATGGCTACACCTTC; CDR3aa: CASSSRGQGYGYTF
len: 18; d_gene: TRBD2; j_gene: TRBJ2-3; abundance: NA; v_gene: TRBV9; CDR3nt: TGTGCCAGCAGCCTACGACTAGCGGGGGGGCAAGGCACAGATACGCAGTATTTT; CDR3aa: CASSLRLAGGQGTDTQYF
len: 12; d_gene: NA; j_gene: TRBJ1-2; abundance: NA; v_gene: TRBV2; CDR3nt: TGTGCCAGCCAGGGCACTAACTATGGCTACACCTTC; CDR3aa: CASQGTNYGYTF
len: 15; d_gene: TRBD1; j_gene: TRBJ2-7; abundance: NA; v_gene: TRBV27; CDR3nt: TGTGCCAGCAGTTTAAGCTCAGGGGGCAGGTACGAGCAGTACTTC; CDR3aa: CASSLSSGGRYEQYF
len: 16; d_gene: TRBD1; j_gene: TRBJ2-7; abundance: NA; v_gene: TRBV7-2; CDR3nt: TGTGCCAGCAGCTCTCTGCCCCGGACAGGCTCCTACGAGCAGTACTTC; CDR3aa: CASSSLPRTGSYEQYF
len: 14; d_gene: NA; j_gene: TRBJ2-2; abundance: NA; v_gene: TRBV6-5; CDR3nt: TGTGCCAGCAGTTCAAACAGGGCCACCGGGGAGCTGTTTTTT; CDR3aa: CASSSNRATGELFF